The 24 T cell receptor beta chains reported below all come from one sample, sequenced in a study of blood T cells in healthy people across ages. Alongside a J-beta primer mix, a sample-barcoded 5' primer served in a second PCR lasting 7 to 11 cycles. TCRdb fed the 5' RACE reads into MiXCR, producing one record per CDR3 protein. Counted here are around 800,000 distinct CDR3 sequences, around 43% occurring once; the ten biggest clones make up approximately 20%. What was sequenced was blood. Receptors were obtained from a man aged 55-75 years in good health.

The chain combines TRBV11-2 with TRBJ2-4; D may be TRBD1 (7 bases). The J call is doubtful: the DNA matches TRBJ2-7 better. This CDR3 contains 17 residues. Per germline, CDR1 SGHAT and CDR2 FQNNGV. The DNA of the CDR3 is TGTGCCAGCAGCTTAGAACGTCGGGGGACAGAGCTGAACGAGCAGTACTTC. As protein: CASSLERRGTELNEQYF.

The J gene is TRBJ1-1, the V gene TRBV6-5, with a possible D match to TRBD1 (6 bases). The germline V gene encodes CDR1 MNHEY and CDR2 SVGAGI. Trimming stripped 7 bases from V and 6 bases from J, with 24 bases between. The CDR3 consists of 16 residues. For the CDR3, the DNA is TGTGCCAGCATAAGGCGTGGGGGCGCAGGCGGAGCTGAAGCTTTCTTT. This codes for CASIRRGGAGGAEAFF.

The V and J genes are TRBV4-3 and TRBJ2-3; 10 nucleotides match TRBD2. V trimming: 5 bases; J trimming: 0 bases; junction bases outside the gene matches: 11. Per the germline V gene, CDR1 is LGHNA and CDR2 is YSLEER. The CDR3 is 18 amino acids. The CDR3, as DNA: TGCGCCAGCAGCGGAGCGGGGGGGCCTCCTACTAGCACAGATACGCAGTATTTT. Protein product: CASSGAGGPPTSTDTQYF.

The chain recombines TRBV7-2 with TRBJ1-2; weak D call: TRBD1 (5 bases). This CDR3 comprises 15 residues. V was clipped by 4 bases and J by 2 bases, with 14 bases between them. Germline CDR1 SGHTA, CDR2 FQGNSA. The CDR3 sequence: CASSSRQSPNYGYTF. CDR3 coding DNA: TGTGCCAGCAGCTCCCGACAGTCACCGAACTATGGCTACACCTTC.

The DNA of the CDR3 is TGTGCCAGCAGACTGACGTTCACCCAGGGAAAACTGTTTTTT. Its translation is CASRLTFTQGKLFF. This rearrangement joins TRBV11-2 to TRBJ1-4, with D perhaps TRBD1 (5 bases). V lost 6 bases to trimming and J lost 10 bases, with 18 bases between them. There are 14 residues in the CDR3. Germline values: CDR1 SGHAT, CDR2 FQNNGV.

The V and J genes are TRBV28 and TRBJ2-1; 8 bases match TRBD2. J was trimmed by 4 bases and V by 5 bases; bases with no gene match: 7. CDR1 is MDHEN, CDR2 SYDVKM, per germline. CDR3 length: 15 residues. The CDR3 DNA sequence: TGTGCCAGCAGTCCCCAGCGGGGGACGTACAATGAGCAGTTCTTC. Translating gives CASSPQRGTYNEQFF. The whole variable domain, remainder taken from reference TRBV28 and TRBJ2-1, is DVKVTQSSRYLVKRTGEKVFLECVQDMDHENMFWYRQDPGLGLRLIYFSYDVKMKEKGDIPEGYSVSREKKERFSLILESASTNQTSMYLCASSPQRGTYNEQFFGPGTRLTVL.

The chain links TRBV7-2 to TRBJ2-1; unclear D gene. Trimming shortened V by 1 base and J by 3 bases, and 10 bases separated the two germline ends. The germline V gene encodes CDR1 SGHTA and CDR2 FQGNSA. The CDR3 sequence is 15 residues long. CDR3 amino acids: CASSLDGQIYNEQFF. In nucleotides, the CDR3 is TGTGCCAGCAGCTTAGACGGGCAGATCTACAATGAGCAGTTCTTC.

CDR3 sequence: CSARRGSLAYNSPLHF. CDR3 bases: TGCAGTGCTAGGAGGGGGTCTCTGGCCTATAATTCACCCCTCCACTTT. The J gene is TRBJ1-6, the V gene TRBV20-1, with D possibly matching TRBD1 (6 bases). Germline V gene lookup returns CDR1 DFQATT and CDR2 SNEGSKA (reference sequence). This CDR3 region has 16 residues. Trimming removed 3 bases from V and 2 bases from J, with 14 bases in between.

This clonotype was observed a handful of times. This chain joins TRBV20-1 and TRBJ2-7; TRBD1 matches at 7 bases. Looked up from germline, CDR1 is DFQATT and CDR2 is SNEGSKA (reference sequence). The CDR3 spans 14 residues. The junction had 11 bases not matched to a gene; V was cut back by 6 bases and J by 3 bases. CDR3 DNA sequence: TGCAGTGCAGTATGGGGGACAGAGAACTACGAGCAGTACTTC. Translation gives CSAVWGTENYEQYF.

This clonotype came up a few times. The V gene is TRBV7-2, the J gene TRBJ2-7; 8 bases match TRBD2. This CDR3 spans 15 amino acids. V lost 4 bases to trimming and J lost 1 base; unmatched junction nucleotides: 6. Germline V CDR1 and CDR2: SGHTA, FQGNSA. The CDR3: CASSSLAGLSYEQYF. Written as DNA, the CDR3 is TGTGCCAGCAGCTCCTTAGCGGGGCTATCCTACGAGCAGTACTTC.

This chain joins TRBV4-3 and TRBJ2-7, with 8 bases lining up with TRBD1. In germline, CDR1 is LGHNA, CDR2 YSLEER. The CDR3 has 16 amino acids. The ends lost 0 bases at V and 4 bases at J; junction bases unmatched: 8. The CDR3 protein is CASSQERFGQGYEQYF. CDR3 nucleotides: TGCGCCAGCAGCCAAGAGAGGTTCGGACAGGGTTACGAGCAGTACTTC.

This chain joins TRBV7-9 and TRBJ2-6, with D possibly being TRBD1 (6 bases). There are 17 residues in the CDR3. Germline V gene sequence: CDR1 SEHNR, CDR2 FQNEAQ (reference sequence). The V gene lost 0 bases and the J gene lost 2 bases, with 11 bases spanning the gap. Here the CDR3 reads CASSLAGQRPGANVLTF. CDR3 DNA sequence: TGTGCCAGCAGCTTAGCAGGACAGCGGCCTGGGGCCAACGTCCTGACTTTC. Variable domain in full (rest from reference TRBV7-9 and TRBJ2-6): DTGVSQNPRHKITKRGQNVTFRCDPISEHNRLYWYRQTLGQGPEFLTYFQNEAQLEKSRLLSDRFSAERPKGSFSTLEIQRTEQGDSAMYLCASSLAGQRPGANVLTFGAGSRLTVL.

The chain couples TRBV12-3 or TRBV12-4 to TRBJ2-3; 7 positions agree with TRBD1. CDR3 length: 17 residues. After removal of 4 bases from V and 6 bases from J, the junction contained 16 bases not matched to a gene. Here the CDR3 reads CASSSKGTVGERDTQYF. The CDR3 coding sequence is TGTGCCAGCAGTTCAAAGGGGACAGTTGGTGAACGGGATACGCAGTATTTT.

The rearrangement uses TRBV6-5 and TRBJ1-2; 10 bases agree with TRBD1. This CDR3 contains 15 residues. CDR1 is MNHEY, CDR2 SVGAGI, per germline. Germline trimming cut 6 bases from V and 4 bases from J; bases unmatched to any gene: 8. The CDR3 spells CASSPRQGAAYGYTF. The CDR3 coding sequence is TGTGCCAGCAGCCCTCGACAGGGGGCGGCCTATGGCTACACCTTC.

The sample holds many counts of this clonotype. This chain joins TRBV29-1 and TRBJ2-5; a possible D gene is TRBD2 (6 bases). The assigned J gene may be wrong: the sequence end matches TRBJ2-7 better. The CDR3 has 13 amino acids. Per germline, CDR1 SQVTM and CDR2 ANQGSEA. The CDR3 spells CSVTGTPTNEQYF. Written as DNA, the CDR3 is TGCAGCGTCACCGGGACTCCTACCAACGAGCAGTACTTC.

This clonotype was found many times. The chain is built from TRBV20-1 and TRBJ2-1, with 9 positions matching TRBD2. The trim removed 0 bases at V and 8 bases at J, leaving 11 bases unmatched. The CDR3 sequence is 16 residues long. Germline CDR1 is DFQATT and CDR2 is SNEGSKA (reference sequence). CDR3 region: CSARDRGRGGLDEQFF. In nucleotides, the CDR3 is TGCAGTGCTAGAGATCGTGGGCGGGGGGGCTTGGATGAGCAGTTCTTC.

The chain couples TRBV5-1 to TRBJ2-5; TRBD2 is a possible D gene (6 bases). CDR3 size: 15 residues. In germline, CDR1 is SGHRS, CDR2 YFSETQ. V was shortened by 3 bases and J by 11 bases, with 23 bases between the two germline ends. CDR3 coding DNA: TGCGCCAGCAGCTCCCCCGGGACTGGAAACAATGAGCAGTACTTC. This translates into CASSSPGTGNNEQYF.

DNA for the CDR3: TGTGCCAGCAGTTCTCCCAGGGGGTTTGGGGCCAACGTCCTGACTTTC. Its translation: CASSSPRGFGANVLTF. The rearrangement uses TRBV28 and TRBJ2-6; 7 bases agree with TRBD1. This CDR3 spans 16 amino acids. The junction had 6 bases not matched to a gene; V was cut back by 4 bases and J by 3 bases. Germline CDR1 is MDHEN and CDR2 is SYDVKM.

This clonotype appeared a few times. The rearrangement joins TRBV4-1 to TRBJ2-2, with unresolved D. Per the germline V gene, CDR1 is MGHRA and CDR2 is YSYEKL. This CDR3 contains 15 residues. Trimming took off 4 bases at V and 5 bases at J, with 14 bases between the two ends. DNA for the CDR3: TGCGCCAGCAGCCTTGTTATAACGCGGACCGGGGAGCTGTTTTTT. It encodes CASSLVITRTGELFF.

The chain joins TRBV7-2 to TRBJ2-3; no clear D gene. This CDR3 has 12 amino acids. The ends were cut back, 3 bases at V and 4 bases at J, with 5 bases in the middle. Germline loops: CDR1 SGHTA, CDR2 FQGNSA. The CDR3 coding sequence is TGTGCCAGCAGCTTTTGGTCAGATACGCAGTATTTT. Translation gives CASSFWSDTQYF. The complete variable domain, with remaining parts taken from reference TRBV7-2 and TRBJ2-3, reads GAGVSQSPSNKVTEKGKDVELRCDPISGHTALYWYRQSLGQGLEFLIYFQGNSAPDKSGLPSDRFSAERTGGSVSTLTIQRTQQEDSAVYLCASSFWSDTQYFGPGTRLTVL.

This clonotype has only one observation. The V gene is TRBV2, the J gene TRBJ2-1; D unclear. Deletions cut 6 bases from V and 9 bases from J, with 24 bases between. CDR1 and CDR2 from the germline V gene are SNHLY and FYNNEI. This CDR3 comprises 16 residues. The CDR3 region is CASSRKRVESSSEQFF. In nucleotides, the CDR3 is TGTGCCAGCAGCCGAAAACGGGTTGAATCGAGTAGTGAGCAGTTCTTC.

This clonotype was seen repeatedly, ten times or more. This sequence joins TRBV9 and TRBJ2-7; 8 bases are shared with TRBD1. Germline values: CDR1 SGDLS, CDR2 YYNGEE. J lost 3 bases, V lost 7 bases, and 6 bases had no gene match. The CDR3 runs 13 residues. The CDR3 DNA follows: TGTGCCAGCGGCGGACAGGGAAACTACGAGCAGTACTTC. Its translation: CASGGQGNYEQYF.

The chain couples TRBV7-2 to TRBJ2-4, with 14 bases lining up with TRBD2. V dropped 5 bases and J dropped 8; count of bases not matched to a gene: 5. This CDR3 region has 15 residues. The V gene's germline CDR1 is SGHTA and CDR2 FQGNSA. The CDR3 here is CASSQTSGGADIQYF. CDR3 in DNA: TGTGCCAGCAGCCAGACTAGCGGGGGGGCGGACATTCAGTACTTC.

V gene TRBV7-9 combines with J gene TRBJ2-4; D call uncertain. Germline CDR1 and CDR2: SEHNR and FQNEAQ (reference sequence). The CDR3 is 15 residues long. V lost 1 base to trimming and J lost 8 bases, with 15 bases between them. The CDR3 region is CASSLGGRPLDIQYF. As DNA, the CDR3 is TGTGCCAGCAGCTTAGGAGGACGACCTCTGGACATTCAGTACTTC.